The entry below gives a single T cell receptor beta chain sequence along with its context. Unique molecular identifiers featured in how the TCRbeta library was prepared. Using its own MiXCR run on the PCR reads, TCRdb lists one record per CDR3 protein. Of fewer than 400,000 distinct CDR3 sequences in the sample, 20% were seen once. The data belong to a study of T-cell reconstitution after alpha-beta-depleted transplantation in children. The CDR3 runs to 14 residues. The V gene's germline CDR1 is SGHRS and CDR2 YFSETQ. Trimming pared 7 bases from V and 7 bases from J, leaving 18 bases between. This clonotype was sampled from a human donor who donated a stem cell graft to a child with acute myeloid leukemia. This chain connects TRBV5-1 to TRBJ1-5, with TRBD1 as a possible D gene (6 bases). The material sequenced was PBMCs from the stem cell graft donor, taken from the stem cell graft. This CDR3 reads CASSEGVSGQPQHF. The CDR3 DNA is TGCGCCAGCTCCGAGGGGGTTTCAGGCCAGCCCCAGCATTTT.